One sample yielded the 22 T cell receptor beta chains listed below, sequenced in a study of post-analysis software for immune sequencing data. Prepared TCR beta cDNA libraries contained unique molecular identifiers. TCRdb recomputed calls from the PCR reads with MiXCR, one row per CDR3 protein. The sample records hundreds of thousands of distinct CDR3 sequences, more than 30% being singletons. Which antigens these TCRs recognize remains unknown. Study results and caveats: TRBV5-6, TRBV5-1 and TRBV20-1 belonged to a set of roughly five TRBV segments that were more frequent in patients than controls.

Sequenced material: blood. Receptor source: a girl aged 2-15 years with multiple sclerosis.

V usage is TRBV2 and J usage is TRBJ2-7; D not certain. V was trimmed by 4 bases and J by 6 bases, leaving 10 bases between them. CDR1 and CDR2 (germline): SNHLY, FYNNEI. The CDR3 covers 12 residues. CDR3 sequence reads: CASSGLVSEQYF. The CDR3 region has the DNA TGTGCCAGCAGTGGACTGGTAAGCGAGCAGTACTTC.

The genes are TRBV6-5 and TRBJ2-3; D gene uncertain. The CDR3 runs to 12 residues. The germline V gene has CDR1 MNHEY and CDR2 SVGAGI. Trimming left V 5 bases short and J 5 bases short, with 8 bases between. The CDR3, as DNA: TGTGCCAGCAGTCATAGTAGAGATACGCAGTATTTT. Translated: CASSHSRDTQYF.

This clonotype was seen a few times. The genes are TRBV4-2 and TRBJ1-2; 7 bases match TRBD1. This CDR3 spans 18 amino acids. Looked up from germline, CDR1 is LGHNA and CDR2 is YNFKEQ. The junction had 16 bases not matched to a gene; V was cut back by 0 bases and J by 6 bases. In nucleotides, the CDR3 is TGTGCCAGCAGCCAAGAGTTTGATGTGTCGCAGGGGGGGGATGGCTACACCTTC. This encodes CASSQEFDVSQGGDGYTF.

The CDR3 DNA sequence: TGCAGTGCTAGGCGGAGGGAAGATTCACCCCTCCACTTT. Its translation is CSARRREDSPLHF. The chain joins TRBV20-1 to TRBJ1-6; no clear D. Germline V gene sequence: CDR1 DFQATT, CDR2 SNEGSKA (reference sequence). The CDR3 sequence is 13 residues long. The germline V and J ends were trimmed by 3 bases and 8 bases, with 11 bases remaining between them.

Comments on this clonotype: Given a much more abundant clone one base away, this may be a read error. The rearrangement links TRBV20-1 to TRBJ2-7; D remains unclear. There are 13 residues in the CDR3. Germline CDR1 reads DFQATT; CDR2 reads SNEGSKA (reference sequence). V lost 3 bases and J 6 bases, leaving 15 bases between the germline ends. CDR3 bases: TGCAGTGCTAGCCGGGCCAGTTACTGCGAGCAGTACTTC. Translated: CSASRASYCEQYF.

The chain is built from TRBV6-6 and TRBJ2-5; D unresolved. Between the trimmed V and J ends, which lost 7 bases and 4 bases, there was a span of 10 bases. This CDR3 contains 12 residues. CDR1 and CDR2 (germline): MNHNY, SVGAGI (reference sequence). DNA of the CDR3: TGTGCCAGCACATACACCGGAGAGACCCAGTACTTC. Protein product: CASTYTGETQYF.

The CDR3 bases are TGTGCCAACAGAATAGATTCCTCGGGACTAGCACTTTACAATGAGCAGTTCTTC. Translation gives CANRIDSSGLALYNEQFF. The rearrangement links TRBV6-2 or TRBV6-3 to TRBJ2-1; 9 positions match TRBD2. Trimming cost V 10 bases and J 4 bases; bases outside gene matches: 20. This CDR3 spans 18 amino acids. Germline V gene lookup returns CDR1 MNHEY and CDR2 SVGEGT.

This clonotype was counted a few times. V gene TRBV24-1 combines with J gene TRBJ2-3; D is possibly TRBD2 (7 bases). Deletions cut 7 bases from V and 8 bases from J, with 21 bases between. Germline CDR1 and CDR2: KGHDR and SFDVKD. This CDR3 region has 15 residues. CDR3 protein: CATSLGGQGIATQYF. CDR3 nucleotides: TGTGCCACCAGCCTGGGGGGGCAGGGGATAGCTACGCAGTATTTT.

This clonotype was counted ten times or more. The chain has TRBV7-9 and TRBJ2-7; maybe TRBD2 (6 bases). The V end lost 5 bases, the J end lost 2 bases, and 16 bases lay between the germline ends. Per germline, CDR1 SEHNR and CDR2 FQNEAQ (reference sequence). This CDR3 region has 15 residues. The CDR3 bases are TGTGCCAGCAGCACCCGGGCTAGCGCAACCTACGAGCAGTACTTC. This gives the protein CASSTRASATYEQYF.

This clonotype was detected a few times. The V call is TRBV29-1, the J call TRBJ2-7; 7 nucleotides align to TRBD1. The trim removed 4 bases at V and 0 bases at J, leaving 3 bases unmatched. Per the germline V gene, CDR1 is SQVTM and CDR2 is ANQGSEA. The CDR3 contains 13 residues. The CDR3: CSVAGQLSYEQYF. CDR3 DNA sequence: TGCAGCGTTGCGGGACAGCTCTCCTACGAGCAGTACTTC.

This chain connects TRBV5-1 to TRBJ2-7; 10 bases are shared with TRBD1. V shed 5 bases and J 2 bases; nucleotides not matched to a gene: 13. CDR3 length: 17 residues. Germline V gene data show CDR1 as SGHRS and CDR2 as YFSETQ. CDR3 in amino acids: CASSGTGVHQRPYEQYF. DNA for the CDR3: TGCGCCAGCAGTGGGACAGGGGTGCACCAACGACCCTACGAGCAGTACTTC.

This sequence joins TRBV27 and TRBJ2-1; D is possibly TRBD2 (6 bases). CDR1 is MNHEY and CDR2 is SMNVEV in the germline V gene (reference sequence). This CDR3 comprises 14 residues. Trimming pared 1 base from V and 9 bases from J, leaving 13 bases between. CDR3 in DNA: TGTGCCAGCAGTTTATTAGCAGGGAGGAGTGAGCAGTTCTTC. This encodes CASSLLAGRSEQFF.

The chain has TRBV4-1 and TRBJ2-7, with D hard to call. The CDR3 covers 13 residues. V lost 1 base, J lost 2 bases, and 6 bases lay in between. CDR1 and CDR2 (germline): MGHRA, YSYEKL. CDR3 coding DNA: TGCGCCAGCAGCCAAGTGGAGACCTACGAGCAGTACTTC. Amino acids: CASSQVETYEQYF.

CDR3 sequence reads: CASTPGASGHTGELFF. The DNA for the CDR3 is TGTGCCAGCACTCCTGGGGCGTCAGGACACACCGGGGAGCTGTTTTTT. The V and J genes are TRBV12-3 or TRBV12-4 and TRBJ2-2, with a tentative D call TRBD1 (5 bases). The V and J ends lost 7 bases and 3 bases respectively, with 18 bases between them. The CDR3 is 16 residues long.

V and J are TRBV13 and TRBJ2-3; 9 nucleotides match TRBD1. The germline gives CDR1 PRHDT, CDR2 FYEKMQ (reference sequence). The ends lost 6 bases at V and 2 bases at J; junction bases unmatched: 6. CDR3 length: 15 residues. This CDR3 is CASSFGTGITDTQYF. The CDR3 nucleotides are TGTGCCAGCAGTTTCGGGACAGGGATCACAGATACGCAGTATTTT.

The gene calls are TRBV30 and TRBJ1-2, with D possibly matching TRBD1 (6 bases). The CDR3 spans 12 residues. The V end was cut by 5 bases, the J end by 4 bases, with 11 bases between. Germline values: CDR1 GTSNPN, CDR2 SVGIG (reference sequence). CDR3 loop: CAWSGTSYGYTF. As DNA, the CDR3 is TGTGCCTGGTCCGGGACAAGCTATGGCTACACCTTC.

The CDR3 nucleotides read TGTGCCAGCAGTTATTTGACCGCCGCAAATCAGCCCCAGCATTTT. This encodes CASSYLTAANQPQHF. V usage is TRBV12-3 or TRBV12-4 and J usage is TRBJ1-5; D not resolved. Trimming shortened V by 4 bases and J by 4 bases, and 14 bases separated the two germline ends. This CDR3 is 15 amino acids long.

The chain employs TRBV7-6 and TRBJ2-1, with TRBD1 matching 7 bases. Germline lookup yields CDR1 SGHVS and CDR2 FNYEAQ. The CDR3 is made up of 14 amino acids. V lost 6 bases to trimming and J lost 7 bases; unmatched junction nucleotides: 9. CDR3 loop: CASSQTGSRNEQFF. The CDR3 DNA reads TGTGCCAGCAGTCAGACAGGGTCTCGGAATGAGCAGTTCTTC.

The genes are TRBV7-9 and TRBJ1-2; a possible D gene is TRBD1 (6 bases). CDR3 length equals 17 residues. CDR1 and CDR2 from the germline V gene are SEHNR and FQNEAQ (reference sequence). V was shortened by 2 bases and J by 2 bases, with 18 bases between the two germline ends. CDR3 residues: CASSLLTGRGRNYGYTF. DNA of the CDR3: TGTGCCAGCAGCTTATTAACGGGCCGGGGGCGAAACTATGGCTACACCTTC.

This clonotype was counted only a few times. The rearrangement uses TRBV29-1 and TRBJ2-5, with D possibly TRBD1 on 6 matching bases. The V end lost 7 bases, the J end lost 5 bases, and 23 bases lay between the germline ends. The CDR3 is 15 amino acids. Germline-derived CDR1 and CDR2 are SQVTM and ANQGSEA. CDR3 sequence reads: CSAEVWDIGMETQYF. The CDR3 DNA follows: TGCAGCGCTGAGGTCTGGGACATTGGTATGGAGACCCAGTACTTC.

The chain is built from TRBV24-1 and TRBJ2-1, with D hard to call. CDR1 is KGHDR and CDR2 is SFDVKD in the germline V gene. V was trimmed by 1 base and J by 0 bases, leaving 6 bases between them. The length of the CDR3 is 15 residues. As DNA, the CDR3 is TGTGCCACCAGTGATTTACGGTCCTCCTACAATGAGCAGTTCTTC. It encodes CATSDLRSSYNEQFF.

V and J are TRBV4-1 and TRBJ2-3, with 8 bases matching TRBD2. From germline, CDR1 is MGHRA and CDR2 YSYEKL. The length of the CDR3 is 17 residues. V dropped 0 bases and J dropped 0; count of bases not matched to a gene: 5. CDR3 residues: CASSQEALAGSTDTQYF. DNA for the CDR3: TGCGCCAGCAGCCAAGAGGCGCTAGCGGGCAGCACAGATACGCAGTATTTT.